Each of the 19 T cell receptor beta chains below was sequenced from the same sample in a study of cytomegalovirus exposure and HLA in healthy donors. Measured with immunoSEQ multiplex PCR; TCRdb has only the in-frame clones, and not every one. This table holds some 68,000 clones, around 97% found once. The sample was PBMCs. The receptors originated from a young man in good health and CMV-seronegative.

The chain carries TRBV7-8 and TRBJ1-4; 8 positions agree with TRBD1. Trimming took 1 base from V and 8 from J; bases not matched to a gene: 15. Germline CDR1 and CDR2: SGHVS and FQNEAQ. The CDR3 is 18 amino acids. CDR3: CASSLGGSGGLNYEKLFF. The DNA for the CDR3 is TGTGCCAGCAGCTTAGGAGGTTCAGGGGGCTTAAATTACGAAAAACTGTTTTTT.

The rearrangement joins TRBV28 to TRBJ2-7; 7 nucleotides align to TRBD2. Germline V gene sequence: CDR1 MDHEN, CDR2 SYDVKM. The V and J ends lost 2 bases and 3 bases, in that order; junction bases with no gene match: 7. The CDR3 covers 15 residues. The CDR3 sequence is CASSLAGAESYEQYF. CDR3 bases: TGTGCCAGCAGTTTAGCGGGAGCCGAGAGCTACGAGCAGTACTTC.

The rearrangement uses TRBV2 and TRBJ2-7; D is ambiguous. The CDR3 length is 15 residues. The germline V gene has CDR1 SNHLY and CDR2 FYNNEI. V lost 5 bases to trimming and J lost 7 bases, with 21 bases between them. DNA for the CDR3: TGTGCCAGCAGTCCTGATTACAGCTCTGATGTAGAGCAGTACTTC. It specifies CASSPDYSSDVEQYF.

The V gene is TRBV5-6, the J gene TRBJ2-2; D possibly corresponds to TRBD1 (6 bases). The CDR3 is 15 amino acids. V lost 1 base to trimming and J lost 5 bases, with 12 bases between them. Per the germline V gene, CDR1 is SGHDT and CDR2 is YYEEEE. The CDR3 loop is CASSLRPTGTGELFF. The CDR3 DNA reads as TGTGCCAGCAGCTTGAGACCCACAGGGACCGGGGAGCTGTTTTTT. Full variable domain (remainder filled in from reference TRBV5-6 and TRBJ2-2): DAGVTQSPTHLIKTRGQQVTLRCSPKSGHDTVSWYQQALGQGPQFIFQYYEEEERQRGNFPDRFSGHQFPNYSSELNVNALLLGDSALYLCASSLRPTGTGELFFGEGSRLTVL.

This chain connects TRBV5-1 to TRBJ2-1; maybe TRBD1 (5 bases). V shed 7 bases and J shed 1 base, with 9 bases lying between them. The CDR3 length is 13 residues. CDR1 and CDR2 (germline): SGHRS, YFSETQ. CDR3 nucleotide sequence: TGCGCCAGCTCGGCAGGGTCCTACAATGAGCAGTTCTTC. This gives the protein CASSAGSYNEQFF.

The chain employs TRBV13 and TRBJ2-1; 13 nucleotides agree with TRBD2. The CDR3 contains 16 residues. CDR1 and CDR2 from the germline V gene are PRHDT and FYEKMQ (reference sequence). Unmatched junction bases numbered 6, after V lost 5 bases and J lost 5 bases. CDR3 region: CASSRLGLAGNNEQFF. CDR3 bases: TGTGCCAGCAGCCGCCTGGGACTAGCGGGAAACAATGAGCAGTTCTTC. Full variable domain (rest looked up from reference TRBV13 and TRBJ2-1): AAGVIQSPRHLIKEKRETATLKCYPIPRHDTVYWYQQGPGQDPQFLISFYEKMQSDKGSIPDRFSAQQFSDYHSELNMSSLELGDSALYFCASSRLGLAGNNEQFFGPGTRLTVL.

The chain has TRBV27 and TRBJ1-4; maybe TRBD1 (5 bases). This CDR3 comprises 14 residues. In germline, CDR1 is MNHEY, CDR2 SMNVEV (reference sequence). V lost 0 bases to trimming and J lost 8 bases, with 10 bases between them. CDR3 DNA: TGTGCCAGCAGTTTATCAGGGGAGGAGGAAAAACTGTTTTTT. Encoded protein: CASSLSGEEEKLFF.

The genes are TRBV7-9 and TRBJ1-4; 10 nucleotides align to TRBD1. J lost 8 bases, V lost 7 bases, and 7 bases had no gene match. The germline V gene has CDR1 SEHNR and CDR2 FQNEAQ (reference sequence). The CDR3 consists of 14 residues. CDR3 sequence (DNA): TGTGCCAGCACCACAGACAGGGGGCGCGAAAAACTGTTTTTT. Protein product: CASTTDRGREKLFF.

This chain connects TRBV6-6 to TRBJ1-2; D remains unclear. The CDR3 totals 15 residues. Germline CDR1 reads MNHNY; CDR2 reads SVGAGI (reference sequence). V lost 2 bases to trimming and J lost 5 bases, with 15 bases between them. CDR3 amino acids: CASSYRALGGYGYTF. CDR3 nucleotide sequence: TGTGCCAGCAGTTACCGCGCCTTGGGAGGGTATGGCTACACCTTC.

The chain is built from TRBV7-8 and TRBJ1-1; the D gene is possibly TRBD1 (5 bases). Trimming cost V 1 base and J 1 base, with 10 bases left between them. Germline V gives CDR1 SGHVS, CDR2 FQNEAQ. This CDR3 has 15 amino acids. CDR3 coding DNA: TGTGCCAGCAGCTTAGATGCAGGGAAGAACACTGAAGCTTTCTTT. Protein product: CASSLDAGKNTEAFF.

Only a few counts were recorded for this clone. This sequence joins TRBV7-8 and TRBJ1-1, with D possibly being TRBD1 (6 bases). Germline V CDR1 and CDR2: SGHVS, FQNEAQ. CDR3 length: 16 amino acids. The V gene lost 5 bases and the J gene lost 4 bases, with 20 bases spanning the gap. This CDR3 is CASSPTDRTRGTEAFF. In DNA, the CDR3 is TGTGCCAGCAGCCCTACTGACAGGACACGGGGCACTGAAGCTTTCTTT.

The count of this clone is one. The chain recombines TRBV5-1 with TRBJ2-1; 8 bases are a match to TRBD2. Germline V gives CDR1 SGHRS, CDR2 YFSETQ. This CDR3 has 16 amino acids. Trimming at V came to 6 bases and at J to 1 base, leaving 9 bases not matched to a gene. The CDR3 DNA sequence: TGCGCCAGCACCGGGACTAGTGCCGAGTCCTACAATGAGCAGTTCTTC. Translation: CASTGTSAESYNEQFF.

The chain is built from TRBV14 and TRBJ1-1; D ambiguous. The CDR3 totals 13 residues. V lost 7 bases to trimming and J lost 0 bases, with 9 bases between them. The germline V gene has CDR1 SGHDN and CDR2 FVKESK. The DNA of the CDR3 is TGTGCCAGCAATCGACAATTGAACACTGAAGCTTTCTTT. Residues: CASNRQLNTEAFF.

This chain connects TRBV2 to TRBJ2-7; 9 nucleotides agree with TRBD1. There are 14 residues in the CDR3. V dropped 7 bases and J dropped 2; count of bases not matched to a gene: 6. The germline gives CDR1 SNHLY, CDR2 FYNNEI. The CDR3 is CASTGTGKAYEQYF. The CDR3 DNA sequence: TGTGCCAGCACCGGGACAGGGAAAGCCTACGAGCAGTACTTC.

V and J are TRBV5-4 and TRBJ1-4, with TRBD1 matching 9 bases. The trim removed 3 bases at V and 7 bases at J, leaving 7 bases unmatched. This CDR3 contains 15 residues. Germline lookup yields CDR1 SGHNT and CDR2 YYREEE (reference sequence). The CDR3 is CASSSSTGGLEKLFF. CDR3 sequence (DNA): TGTGCCAGCAGCTCATCGACAGGGGGACTTGAAAAACTGTTTTTT.

This rearrangement joins TRBV19 to TRBJ2-5, with 12 positions matching TRBD2. Germline V gene sequence: CDR1 LNHDA, CDR2 SQIVND (reference sequence). This CDR3 is 11 amino acids long. The CDR3 region has the DNA TGTGCAGGGACTAGCGGGCAGACCCAGTACTTC. It codes for CAGTSGQTQYF.

V and J are TRBV7-9 and TRBJ1-6; 7 bases are shared with TRBD1. Germline V CDR1 and CDR2: SEHNR, FQNEAQ (reference sequence). The junction had 3 bases not matched to a gene; V was cut back by 1 base and J by 9 bases. This CDR3 spans 14 amino acids. CDR3 coding DNA: TGTGCCAGCAGCTTAGAACAGGGGCGTTCACCCCTCCACTTT. Protein: CASSLEQGRSPLHF.

The V gene is TRBV10-3, the J gene TRBJ2-7; 8 nucleotides match TRBD1. The CDR3 spans 16 residues. Losses at the gene ends were 5 bases for V and 0 bases for J; bases not matched to a gene: 9. CDR1 is ENHRY, CDR2 SYGVKD, per germline. The CDR3 DNA reads as TGTGCCATCAGTAAACGAGGACAGGGCGTCTCCTACGAGCAGTACTTC. It codes for CAISKRGQGVSYEQYF.

In this sample, this clone turned up a few times. This chain uses TRBV29-1 with TRBJ1-2; no clear D. Germline CDR1 is SQVTM and CDR2 is ANQGSEA. There are 12 residues in the CDR3. Trimming shortened V by 4 bases and J by 3 bases, and 9 bases separated the two germline ends. CDR3 region: CSVGGKDYGYTF. The CDR3 DNA follows: TGCAGCGTTGGCGGCAAGGACTATGGCTACACCTTC.